The entry below describes one T cell receptor beta chain. Authors' methods: The assay estimated nucleated cells by amplifying reference gene primers. Clones were read by immunoSEQ multiplex PCR, and TCRdb kept only the in-frame ones, dropping some. The V and J calls and clone size come from that table; D and trimming were worked out from the DNA. The top ten clones hold approximately 6.6% of a sample with around 56,000 clones, over 80% of them seen once. This sample is part of a study of blood T cell repertoires in COVID-19. Study-wide context: Specimens from acute and convalescent COVID-19 originated in the United States, Italy and Spain. PBMCs, B-cell-depleted T cells, or T cells provided the cDNA or gDNA that made up the material.

The TCR originated in a woman in her sixties or seventies with active or convalescent COVID-19. Material for sequencing was peripheral blood.

The chain's CDR3 is CAWRSMSTIYF. The CDR3 bases are TGTGCCTGGAGGTCGATGAGCACCATATATTTT. The rearrangement links TRBV30 to TRBJ1-3; the D is unclear. The CDR3 sequence is 11 residues long. The ends were cut back, 3 bases at V and 9 bases at J, with 9 bases in the middle. Per the germline V gene, CDR1 is GTSNPN and CDR2 is SVGIG (reference sequence).